The 6 T cell receptor beta chains in this list originate from one sample, sequenced in a study of blood T cells in healthy people across ages. A second about 7 to 12 cycle PCR used barcoded and J-beta primers. TCRdb recomputed calls from the 5' RACE reads with MiXCR, one row per CDR3 protein. The table includes around 800,000 distinct CDR3 sequences, roughly 24% detected once. This sample also appeared in a second study, on T cells of mothers and their children.

The material sequenced was blood. The receptors were gathered from a boy between 10 and 17 years old in good health.

This clonotype was detected only a few times. The V and J genes are TRBV30 and TRBJ1-2; possible D gene TRBD1, 6 bases. CDR3 length: 16 residues. Germline-derived CDR1 and CDR2 are GTSNPN and SVGIG (reference sequence). V gave up 2 bases and J gave up 4 bases, with 20 bases separating them. The CDR3 loop reads CAWSPSIAGEGYGYTF. CDR3 DNA sequence: TGTGCCTGGAGTCCCTCAATAGCAGGGGAGGGCTATGGCTACACCTTC.

This chain joins TRBV2 and TRBJ2-1; 10 bases match TRBD2. Trimming removed 5 bases from V and 4 bases from J; junction bases left unmatched: 14. The germline V gene has CDR1 SNHLY and CDR2 FYNNEI. This CDR3 spans 18 amino acids. The CDR3 DNA reads as TGTGCCAGCAGTCCCTACCGGACTAGCGGAGATGGATACAATGAGCAGTTCTTC. Translated, it gives CASSPYRTSGDGYNEQFF. The full variable domain, with the rest looked up from reference TRBV2 and TRBJ2-1, is EPEVTQTPSHQVTQMGQEVILRCVPISNHLYFYWYRQILGQKVEFLVSFYNNEISEKSEIFDDQFSVERPDGSNFTLKIRSTKLEDSAMYFCASSPYRTSGDGYNEQFFGPGTRLTVL.

This clonotype was observed at least ten times. The chain has TRBV28 and TRBJ2-5, with 8 nucleotides matching TRBD1. The CDR3 extends over 15 amino acids. Germline V gene lookup returns CDR1 MDHEN and CDR2 SYDVKM. Trimming removed 3 bases from V and 5 bases from J; junction bases left unmatched: 8. CDR3 sequence: CASSLGSTGGETQYF. The CDR3 DNA follows: TGTGCCAGCAGTTTGGGTTCAACAGGGGGGGAGACCCAGTACTTC.

CDR3 DNA: TGTGCCAGCAGCCCAGCGGGCCAGGATGAAAAACTGTTTTTT. It yields the protein CASSPAGQDEKLFF. The V call is TRBV3-1, the J call TRBJ1-4; no definite D call. Germline loops: CDR1 LGHDT, CDR2 YNNKEL (reference sequence). The germline V and J ends were trimmed by 4 bases and 6 bases, with 12 bases remaining between them. The CDR3 is 14 amino acids.

The rearrangement joins TRBV11-2 to TRBJ2-5; 8 positions match TRBD2. The J call may be incorrect, as the DNA end agrees better with TRBJ2-1. The CDR3 has 16 amino acids. The V gene's germline CDR1 is SGHAT and CDR2 FQNNGV. The CDR3 region is CASSSLAGGTYNEQFF. For the CDR3, the DNA is TGTGCCAGCAGCTCGCTGGCGGGGGGTACCTACAATGAGCAGTTCTTC.

The chain joins TRBV4-1 to TRBJ1-4, with D possibly matching TRBD1 (5 bases). Germline V gene data show CDR1 as MGHRA and CDR2 as YSYEKL. CDR3 length: 16 residues. The V end lost 4 bases, the J end lost 1 base, and 13 bases lay between the germline ends. CDR3 region: CASSLPRQGTNEKLFF. In DNA, the CDR3 is TGCGCCAGCAGCCTTCCTCGGCAGGGAACTAATGAAAAACTGTTTTTT.